One sample yielded the 32 T cell receptor beta chains listed below, sequenced in a study of PD-1 blockade in classical Hodgkin lymphoma. Using immunoSEQ multiplex PCR, the repertoire was profiled, and TCRdb retains in-frame clones only, with some absent. Of 15,000 to 19,000 clones in the sample, about 82% were seen once. Time point of the sample: newly diagnosed, previously untreated cHL patient sample. The study purified CD4+ T cells from thawed PBMCs using magnetic negative selection. Sequenced: CD4+ T cells from blood. All receptors derive from a human donor with classical Hodgkin lymphoma.

This clone was observed a single time. The chain employs TRBV7-2 and TRBJ2-5, with TRBD1 as a possible D gene (7 bases). There are 14 residues in the CDR3. Germline CDR1 is SGHTA and CDR2 is FQGNSA. V gave up 4 bases and J gave up 4 bases, with 13 bases separating them. CDR3 loop: CASSYQGGGETQYF. The DNA for the CDR3 is TGTGCCAGCAGCTACCAGGGGGGAGGAGAGACCCAGTACTTC.

This clone was seen a few times. The chain carries TRBV7-9 and TRBJ1-1; no definite D call. From germline, CDR1 is SEHNR and CDR2 FQNEAQ (reference sequence). The CDR3 length is 16 residues. Trimming left V 1 base short and J 3 bases short, with 15 bases between. The CDR3 DNA follows: TGTGCCAGCAGCTTAGATTTGTCAGGTTGGCACACTGAAGCTTTCTTT. Its protein product is CASSLDLSGWHTEAFF.

The V call is TRBV19, the J call TRBJ1-1; a possible D gene is TRBD1 (5 bases). CDR3 size: 16 residues. Trimming stripped 5 bases from V and 2 bases from J, with 18 bases between. Germline CDR1 and CDR2: LNHDA and SQIVND (reference sequence). For the CDR3, the DNA is TGTGCCAGTAGTCCCCCGGCAGGGCGGGAAAACACTGAAGCTTTCTTT. This codes for CASSPPAGRENTEAFF.

The sample holds one count of this clone. The CDR3 spells CAISDGEGFFNQPQHF. The CDR3 bases are TGTGCCATCAGTGACGGTGAAGGGTTCTTTAATCAGCCCCAGCATTTT. This chain links TRBV10-3 with TRBJ1-5; unclear D gene. Germline CDR1 reads ENHRY; CDR2 reads SYGVKD. This CDR3 has 16 residues. The V and J ends lost 3 bases and 4 bases respectively, with 16 bases between them.

V usage is TRBV5-3 and J usage is TRBJ2-2; D uncertain. TRBV5-3 is an open reading frame whose function is uncertain. This CDR3 is built from 13 residues. V lost 0 bases and J lost 5, with 5 bases in between. CDR3 nucleotide sequence: TGTGCCAGAAGCTTGGCGTTGACCGGGGAGCTGTTTTTT. It encodes CARSLALTGELFF.

V usage is TRBV20-1 and J usage is TRBJ2-7, with unresolved D. V was shortened by 3 bases and J by 5 bases, with 5 bases between the two germline ends. CDR1 is DFQATT, CDR2 SNEGSKA, per germline (reference sequence). The CDR3 contains 10 residues. CDR3 in DNA: TGCAGTGCTAGCACGCACGAGCAGTACTTC. Translating gives CSASTHEQYF.

The chain employs TRBV11-2 and TRBJ1-5; D unresolved. The V gene lost 2 bases and the J gene lost 4 bases, with 6 bases spanning the gap. This CDR3 is 13 amino acids long. CDR1 is SGHAT, CDR2 FQNNGV, per germline. In DNA form, the CDR3 reads TGTGCCAGCAGCTTAATTGAGAATCAGCCCCAGCATTTT. Translating gives CASSLIENQPQHF.

The chain combines TRBV19 with TRBJ2-1, with TRBD2 matching over 10 bases. The ends lost 3 bases at V and 3 bases at J; junction bases unmatched: 8. The germline gives CDR1 LNHDA, CDR2 SQIVND (reference sequence). The CDR3 is made up of 17 amino acids. The CDR3 coding sequence is TGTGCCAGTAGTATCTATCAGACTAGCGGGTTCTACAATGAGCAGTTCTTC. Its protein product is CASSIYQTSGFYNEQFF. The full variable domain, in which reference TRBV19 and TRBJ2-1 provide the parts outside the CDR3, is DGGITQSPKYLFRKEGQNVTLSCEQNLNHDAMYWYRQDPGQGLRLIYYSQIVNDFQKGDIAEGYSVSREKKESFPLTVTSAQKNPTAFYLCASSIYQTSGFYNEQFFGPGTRLTVL.

J is TRBJ2-3 and V is TRBV11-2, with D unclear. Germline values: CDR1 SGHAT, CDR2 FQNNGV. This CDR3 contains 16 residues. Trimming stripped 2 bases from V and 2 bases from J, with 14 bases between. The CDR3 is CASSLSSGYSTDTQYF. CDR3 bases: TGTGCCAGCAGCTTATCATCGGGCTACTCCACAGATACGCAGTATTTT.

Regarding this clone: Other DNA sequences in this specimen translate into the identical CDR3. This sequence joins TRBV15 and TRBJ1-5; D remains unclear. Trimming cost V 6 bases and J 2 bases, with 11 bases left between them. This CDR3 contains 14 residues. From germline, CDR1 is LNHNV and CDR2 YYDKDF (reference sequence). The CDR3 sequence is CATRVEGGNQPQHF. The DNA for the CDR3 is TGTGCCACCAGGGTGGAGGGAGGCAATCAGCCCCAGCATTTT.

This clone was observed once. V is TRBV7-2 and J is TRBJ2-1, with TRBD2 identical over 13 bases. The CDR3 covers 18 residues. The germline V gene encodes CDR1 SGHTA and CDR2 FQGNSA. Trimming cost V 2 bases and J 8 bases; bases outside gene matches: 12. CDR3 bases: TGTGCCAGCAGCTTATCCCTGGCCGGGACTAGCGGGACCCATGAGCAGTTCTTC. The encoded protein is CASSLSLAGTSGTHEQFF.

This chain connects TRBV18 to TRBJ2-7; TRBD1 might be the D (5 bases). CDR1 KGHSH and CDR2 LQKENI come from the germline V gene. This CDR3 is built from 13 residues. The V gene lost 4 bases and the J gene lost 2 bases, with 9 bases spanning the gap. The DNA for the CDR3 is TGTGCCAGCTCACGCGACAGAACCTACGAGCAGTACTTC. Translation: CASSRDRTYEQYF.

The chain has TRBV4-3 and TRBJ1-6; 7 positions agree with TRBD1. Germline CDR1 is LGHNA and CDR2 is YSLEER. The CDR3 spans 16 residues. Unmatched junction bases numbered 7, after V lost 0 bases and J lost 8 bases. Here the CDR3 DNA reads TGCGCCAGCAGCCAAGATCCCCCAGGGGGGGATTCACCCCTCCACTTT. This sequence encodes CASSQDPPGGDSPLHF.

The rearrangement links TRBV5-1 to TRBJ1-3; D is unclear. V shed 0 bases and J shed 0 bases, with 7 bases lying between them. Germline V lookup: CDR1 SGHRS, CDR2 YFSETQ. The CDR3 is 15 residues long. The CDR3 spells CASSLVLGSGNTIYF. The CDR3 DNA sequence: TGCGCCAGCAGCTTGGTGCTGGGCTCTGGAAACACCATATATTTT.

The V call is TRBV23-1, the J call TRBJ1-1, with TRBD1 identical over 10 bases. TRBV23-1 is an open reading frame whose function is uncertain. CDR3 length: 13 residues. V trimming: 7 bases; J trimming: 6 bases; junction bases outside the gene matches: 5. The CDR3 sequence: CASKTGGASEAFF. CDR3 bases: TGCGCCAGCAAGACAGGGGGCGCGTCTGAAGCTTTCTTT.

The CDR3 loop is CASPSSTSGRTDTQYF. The DNA for the CDR3 is TGTGCCAGCCCTTCCTCGACTAGCGGGAGAACAGATACGCAGTATTTT. The rearrangement uses TRBV18 and TRBJ2-3; 12 bases are a match to TRBD2. This CDR3 has 16 residues. Germline CDR1 KGHSH, CDR2 LQKENI. V shed 8 bases, J shed 3 bases, and the junction held 9 bases outside the gene matches.

This chain joins TRBV9 and TRBJ2-2; D is undetermined. Germline V gene data show CDR1 as SGDLS and CDR2 as YYNGEE. Between the trimmed V and J ends, which lost 0 bases and 0 bases, there was a span of 9 bases. The CDR3 is 16 residues long. The CDR3 is CASSVGMVPNTGELFF. In DNA, the CDR3 is TGTGCCAGCAGCGTAGGGATGGTGCCGAACACCGGGGAGCTGTTTTTT.

The rearrangement links TRBV11-2 to TRBJ2-3; D is unresolved. Trimming cost V 3 bases and J 3 bases, with 4 bases left between them. The germline gives CDR1 SGHAT, CDR2 FQNNGV. This CDR3 is 12 amino acids long. CDR3 in DNA: TGTGCCAGCAGCTTCCTTACAGATACGCAGTATTTT. This sequence encodes CASSFLTDTQYF.

CDR3 coding DNA: TGTGCCAGTAGTATAACCCTCGGACAGGGTGGTTGGGAGACCCAGTACTTC. The encoded protein is CASSITLGQGGWETQYF. The chain combines TRBV19 with TRBJ2-5, with 8 bases lining up with TRBD1. This CDR3 has 17 amino acids. With 2 bases clipped from V and 5 bases from J, the junction kept 13 bases outside the gene matches. Germline-derived CDR1 and CDR2 are LNHDA and SQIVND (reference sequence). The variable domain in full, with the rest retrieved from reference TRBV19 and TRBJ2-5, is DGGITQSPKYLFRKEGQNVTLSCEQNLNHDAMYWYRQDPGQGLRLIYYSQIVNDFQKGDIAEGYSVSREKKESFPLTVTSAQKNPTAFYLCASSITLGQGGWETQYFGPGTRLLVL.

V usage is TRBV20-1 and J usage is TRBJ2-1, with unresolved D. This CDR3 spans 11 amino acids. The germline V gene encodes CDR1 DFQATT and CDR2 SNEGSKA (reference sequence). The V and J ends lost 6 bases and 6 bases respectively, with 9 bases between them. CDR3 coding DNA: TGCAGTGCCTTCGGCCTCAATGAGCAGTTCTTC. Translation gives CSAFGLNEQFF.

The rearrangement joins TRBV2 to TRBJ2-1, with no clear D. V was cut by 5 bases and J by 10 bases, with 15 bases left in between. Looked up from germline, CDR1 is SNHLY and CDR2 is FYNNEI. The CDR3 totals 13 residues. This CDR3 reads CASSKSHTPEQFF. The DNA for the CDR3 is TGTGCCAGCAGTAAATCCCACACACCGGAGCAGTTCTTC.

V is TRBV6-5 and J is TRBJ1-1; 11 bases agree with TRBD1. Germline loops: CDR1 MNHEY, CDR2 SVGAGI. This CDR3 has 15 residues. Losses at the gene ends were 2 bases for V and 4 bases for J; bases not matched to a gene: 3. CDR3: CASSYRGQGGTEAFF. The CDR3 nucleotides are TGTGCCAGCAGTTACCGGGGACAGGGGGGCACTGAAGCTTTCTTT.

This CDR3 is CASSLAGSGNTIYF. The CDR3 DNA sequence: TGTGCCAGCAGCTTAGCGGGATCCGGAAACACCATATATTTT. V usage is TRBV7-8 and J usage is TRBJ1-3; no definite D call. This CDR3 spans 14 amino acids. Trimming removed 0 bases from V and 4 bases from J, with 7 bases in between. Per the germline V gene, CDR1 is SGHVS and CDR2 is FQNEAQ.

The chain employs TRBV7-2 and TRBJ2-5; no reliable D call. This CDR3 comprises 14 residues. V was shortened by 3 bases and J by 0 bases, with 8 bases between the two germline ends. CDR1 and CDR2 (germline): SGHTA, FQGNSA. The CDR3: CASSLTSYQETQYF. DNA for the CDR3: TGTGCCAGCAGCTTGACTTCGTACCAAGAGACCCAGTACTTC. Full variable domain (remainder filled in from reference TRBV7-2 and TRBJ2-5): GAGVSQSPSNKVTEKGKDVELRCDPISGHTALYWYRQSLGQGLEFLIYFQGNSAPDKSGLPSDRFSAERTGGSVSTLTIQRTQQEDSAVYLCASSLTSYQETQYFGPGTRLLVL.

This clone was observed a handful of times. This sequence joins TRBV7-8 and TRBJ1-5; 9 bases align to TRBD1. In germline, CDR1 is SGHVS, CDR2 FQNEAQ. V was clipped by 2 bases and J by 5 bases; unmatched bases: 4. This CDR3 spans 15 amino acids. The CDR3 protein is CASSLRTGVDQPQHF. In nucleotides, the CDR3 is TGTGCCAGCAGCTTAAGGACAGGGGTGGATCAGCCCCAGCATTTT. Based on the CDR3 plus reference TRBV7-8 and TRBJ1-5, the full variable domain is GAGVSQSPRYKVAKRGQDVALRCDPISGHVSLFWYQQALGQGPEFLTYFQNEAQLDKSGLPSDRFFAERPEGSVSTLKIQRTQQEDSAVYLCASSLRTGVDQPQHFGDGTRLSIL.

The chain carries TRBV30 and TRBJ2-1; D not certain. There are 11 residues in the CDR3. The germline CDR1 and CDR2 sequences are GTSNPN and SVGIG (reference sequence). Between the trimmed V and J ends, which lost 0 bases and 13 bases, there was a span of 10 bases. The CDR3 DNA follows: TGTGCCTGGAGTGTACTCCACTCACAGTTCTTC. Encoded protein: CAWSVLHSQFF.

The V call is TRBV28, the J call TRBJ2-7; the match to TRBD2 covers 8 bases. Trimming took 4 bases from V and 0 from J; bases not matched to a gene: 5. The CDR3 has 15 amino acids. Per germline, CDR1 MDHEN and CDR2 SYDVKM. In DNA, the CDR3 is TGTGCCAGCAGTTCACCGGGAGGGCTCTCCTACGAGCAGTACTTC. It is translated as CASSSPGGLSYEQYF.

The chain couples TRBV7-8 to TRBJ2-7; D not certain. Germline-derived CDR1 and CDR2 are SGHVS and FQNEAQ. The V and J ends lost 5 bases and 7 bases respectively, with 9 bases between them. CDR3 length: 11 amino acids. This chain's CDR3 is CASSLVGEQYF. In nucleotides, the CDR3 is TGTGCCAGCAGCCTCGTGGGGGAGCAGTACTTC.

This clone has a single count. V gene TRBV7-2 combines with J gene TRBJ2-1, with TRBD2 identical over 7 bases. With V trimmed by 2 bases and J by 10 bases, 5 bases remained unmatched. The CDR3 consists of 13 residues. CDR1 and CDR2 from the germline V gene are SGHTA and FQGNSA. CDR3 bases: TGTGCCAGCAGCTTATCGACGGGAGGAGAGCAGTTCTTC. Its translation is CASSLSTGGEQFF.

The chain links TRBV27 to TRBJ2-7; D is undetermined. V dropped 8 bases and J dropped 0 bases, with 11 bases sitting between them. The CDR3 has 13 amino acids. The germline gives CDR1 MNHEY, CDR2 SMNVEV (reference sequence). The CDR3 loop is CASLSWVSYEQYF. The CDR3 DNA follows: TGTGCCAGCCTTAGTTGGGTCTCCTACGAGCAGTACTTC.

This chain joins TRBV5-1 and TRBJ2-3; D tentatively fits TRBD1 or TRBD2 (5 bases each). Trimming cost V 5 bases and J 11 bases, with 24 bases left between them. The V gene's germline CDR1 is SGHRS and CDR2 YFSETQ. The CDR3 extends over 15 amino acids. CDR3 residues: CASSRETQGSREQYF. The CDR3 nucleotides read TGCGCCAGCAGTAGAGAAACCCAGGGATCCCGGGAGCAGTATTTT.

The chain employs TRBV9 and TRBJ2-1; 7 bases line up with TRBD2. The CDR3 is 14 residues long. V gave up 4 bases and J gave up 9 bases; unmatched junction bases: 10. CDR1 is SGDLS and CDR2 is YYNGEE in the germline V gene. Written as DNA, the CDR3 is TGTGCCAGCAGCCCAGTGACTAGCTCGGGTGAGCAGTTCTTC. As protein: CASSPVTSSGEQFF.